The T cell receptor (beta chain) described here comes from a study of technical replicates of blood from a handful of donors (dated 2017 in TCRdb). The cysteine opens and the phenylalanine closes a CDR3 of 19 amino acids. The kept DNA is CDR3 alone, 57 bases in frame from the first base. The germline V and J ends show losses of 0 bases and 4 bases respectively, and no gene match explains 13 bases of the junction. Via the germline V gene, CDR1 is SGHRS and CDR2 YFSETQ. The library was obtained by the immunoSEQ multiplex PCR assay. In its TCRdb copy, this immuneACCESS table keeps in-frame sequences only and misses some clones. Where compared with another copy, unresolved V genes explain less than half of these, and the others have no known cause. Within this sample are over 55,000 clones, with about nine tenths of them counted one time only. The ten biggest clones cover 3.5% to 5% of the sample. Of note for this clone: Its antigen remains undetermined. There are no base qualities to consult, and no much larger clone falls within one base.

The TCR was taken from a human donor in good health. Some clones in this sample may be carry-over from other donors' samples. Recombination connected TRBV5-1 to TRBJ2-5, and 12 bases in between align with TRBD1. Sequences were obtained from PBMCs. The bases are TGCGCCAGCAGCTTGGAACCATCCGGGACAGGGGGCGTCGGAGAGACCCAGTACTTC. Translated, this gives CASSLEPSGTGGVGETQYF.